Following are 2 T cell receptor beta chains from one sample sequenced in a study of neoadjuvant anti-PD-1 for oral cavity cancer. Clones were read by immunoSEQ multiplex PCR, and TCRdb kept only the in-frame ones, dropping some. The top ten clones hold 2.5% to 3% of a sample with roughly 68,000 clones, about 90% of them seen once. Time point in this sample: after neoadjuvant nivolumab, at surgical resection. The sample in question was PBMCs, obtained after nivolumab (anti-PD-1) treatment. The receptors originated from a person aged 35 to 85 with oral cavity squamous cell carcinoma.

V usage is TRBV5-5 and J usage is TRBJ1-4; TRBD1 is a possible D gene (6 bases). Trimming took off 4 bases at V and 5 bases at J, with 12 bases between the two ends. This CDR3 contains 14 residues. Germline V lookup: CDR1 SGHKS, CDR2 YYEKEE (reference sequence). The CDR3 nucleotides are TGTGCCAGCAGCCGACAGGTTATCAATGAAAAACTGTTTTTT. As protein: CASSRQVINEKLFF.

Turning to this clone: An end of the junction does not agree with germline; a read error may underlie this. The chain has TRBV4-1 and TRBJ2-7; D may be TRBD1 (5 bases). CDR1 is MGHRA, CDR2 YSYEKL, per germline. The CDR3 covers 14 residues. The CDR3 DNA reads as TGCGCCAGCAGCCAAGGACAGAGATCCTCCGAGCAGTACTTC. It specifies CASSQGQRSSEQYF.